This passage covers 6 T cell receptor beta chains from one sample sequenced in a study of stem cell transplantation in POMP-related autoinflammatory disease. The method was immunoSEQ multiplex PCR; TCRdb's version includes in-frame clones alone and lacks a portion of them. The sample yields tens of thousands of clones, more than 75% seen once. The source material was CD4+ T cells from PBMCs, sampled before stem cell transplantation. Receptors were obtained from a human donor with POMP-related autoinflammation and immune dysregulation (PRAID).

The rearrangement links TRBV30 to TRBJ1-4, with unresolved D. Looked up from germline, CDR1 is GTSNPN and CDR2 is SVGIG (reference sequence). The CDR3 covers 13 residues. V lost 2 bases and J 5 bases, leaving 9 bases between the germline ends. In DNA, the CDR3 is TGTGCCTGGAGTCGTAATGGAAATGAAAAACTGTTTTTT. Translated: CAWSRNGNEKLFF.

V usage is TRBV7-2 and J usage is TRBJ2-7, with 7 bases identical to TRBD1. V shed 3 bases, J shed 3 bases, and the junction held 5 bases outside the gene matches. The CDR3 is 14 amino acids. Germline CDR1 reads SGHTA; CDR2 reads FQGNSA. In DNA form, the CDR3 reads TGTGCCAGCAGCTTCAACAGGGGTAACTACGAGCAGTACTTC. Translated: CASSFNRGNYEQYF.

This clone appeared a single time. The chain has TRBV9 and TRBJ2-7, with 8 nucleotides matching TRBD1. This CDR3 has 15 residues. The V and J ends lost 3 bases and 2 bases, in that order; junction bases with no gene match: 7. Germline V lookup: CDR1 SGDLS, CDR2 YYNGEE. The CDR3 spells CASSARTGNTYEQYF. The DNA for the CDR3 is TGTGCCAGCAGCGCGCGGACAGGGAACACCTACGAGCAGTACTTC.

The genes are TRBV20-1 and TRBJ2-5; maybe TRBD2 (5 bases). Germline loops: CDR1 DFQATT, CDR2 SNEGSKA (reference sequence). Trimming pared 2 bases from V and 5 bases from J, leaving 6 bases between. This CDR3 region has 11 residues. The CDR3 DNA is TGCAGTGCTAGAAGGGAGGAGACCCAGTACTTC. Translating it yields CSARREETQYF.

The chain joins TRBV11-2 to TRBJ2-3; D not certain. Per the germline V gene, CDR1 is SGHAT and CDR2 is FQNNGV. The CDR3 has 15 amino acids. Trimming removed 7 bases from V and 0 bases from J, with 14 bases in between. The CDR3 region is CASTSRRASTDTQYF. CDR3 bases: TGTGCCAGCACCTCCAGAAGGGCTAGCACAGATACGCAGTATTTT.

This chain connects TRBV11-2 to TRBJ1-1; weak D call: TRBD1 (6 bases). Germline V lookup: CDR1 SGHAT, CDR2 FQNNGV. V lost 1 base and J 1 base, leaving 13 bases between the germline ends. The CDR3 is made up of 16 amino acids. CDR3 nucleotide sequence: TGTGCCAGCAGCTTAGCCCAGGGACACTGGAACACTGAAGCTTTCTTT. As protein: CASSLAQGHWNTEAFF.